Listed below are T cell receptor beta chains from one sample, sequenced in a study of T cells in Graves' hyperthyroidism and ophthalmopathy. One entry per CDR3 protein results from TCRdb running MiXCR on the multiplex PCR reads. The sample has a few hundred thousand distinct CDR3 sequences; about 46% are singletons. Sequencing was performed on peripheral blood or thyroid tissue (not recorded which). Source of these receptors: an adult woman with Graves' disease, either hyperthyroidism or ophthalmopathy (not recorded which). The CDR3 runs from the conserved cysteine through the conserved F or W. D genes are given only for firm matches. A clone size is listed for some rows: how often the clone was seen (once, few, many), or a class if it is expanded.

TRBD2 | TRBJ2-5 | TRBV5-4 | many | TGTGCCAGCAGCCAGGGACTAGCGGTCCAAGAGACCCAGTACTTC | CASSQGLAVQETQYF
. | TRBJ2-1 | TRBV2 | . | TGTGCCAGCAAGAAGACAACGAGCTCCTACAATGAGCAGTTCTTC | CASKKTTSSYNEQFF
. | TRBJ1-3 | TRBV3-1 | . | TGTGCCAGCAGCCAGGATTACACGAACTCTGGAAACACCATATATTTT | CASSQDYTNSGNTIYF
. | TRBJ2-7 | TRBV12-3/TRBV12-4 | . | TGTGCCAGCAGTTGGGGGACTCGAAGCTCCTACGAGCAGTACTTC | CASSWGTRSSYEQYF
TRBD1 | TRBJ1-2 | TRBV5-5 | once | TGTGCCAGCAGCCTCCGGGACAGGGGGCGTTTTGGTGGCTACACCTTC | CASSLRDRGRFGGYTF
. | TRBJ1-6 | TRBV9 | . | TGTGCCAGCAGCGTAGTCCAGGGTTCACCCCTCCACTTT | CASSVVQGSPLHF
. | TRBJ2-7 | TRBV2 | . | TGTGCCAGCGGTTTAGTCTACGAGCAGTACTTC | CASGLVYEQYF
TRBD1 | TRBJ2-7 | TRBV7-2 | few | TGTGCCAGCAGCAAACAGGGGGCGAGCTACGAGCAGTACTTC | CASSKQGASYEQYF
. | TRBJ1-3 | TRBV10-2 | . | TGCGCCAGCATGCGAAACACCATATATTTT | CASMRNTIYF
. | TRBJ1-1 | TRBV19 | . | TGTGCCAGTAGTACCGGCGGGGTACCCACTGAAGCTTTCTTT | CASSTGGVPTEAFF
. | TRBJ2-7 | TRBV7-2 | few | TGTGCCAGCAGCTTTAGTGATGGGGGAGCAGGCTACGAGCAGTACTTC | CASSFSDGGAGYEQYF
TRBD1 | TRBJ1-2 | TRBV10-3 | . | TGTGCCATCAGTGAGCTAGGGACAGACTACTATGGCTACACCTTC | CAISELGTDYYGYTF
. | TRBJ1-1 | TRBV4-1 | . | TGCGCCAGCAGCCAGGAACGTAGGGACACTGAAGCTTTCTTT | CASSQERRDTEAFF
TRBD1 | TRBJ2-6 | TRBV29-1 | . | TGCAGCGTTGGGGGGACAGGGTCGTCTGAAGGGGCCAACATCCTGACTTTC | CSVGGTGSSEGANILTF
TRBD2 | TRBJ2-7 | TRBV7-2 | many | TGTGCCAGCAGCTTAAGAACTAGCGGGAGCTACGAGCAGTACTTC | CASSLRTSGSYEQYF
. | TRBJ1-5 | TRBV20-1 | . | TGCAGTGCTAGTTTAGGGCGAGGCCAGCCCCAGCATTTT | CSASLGRGQPQHF
. | TRBJ1-1 | TRBV29-1 | . | TGCAGCGACAGACGGGGGGCCACTGAAGCTTTCTTT | CSDRRGATEAFF
TRBD2 | TRBJ2-7 | TRBV4-1 | few | TGCGCCAGCAGCCAAGGACTAGCGGGAGGTCGCGGCGAGCAGTACTTC | CASSQGLAGGRGEQYF
. | TRBJ1-6 | TRBV20-1 | . | TGCAGTGCTTATTTCTCCGGGTTACCCCTCCACTTT | CSAYFSGLPLHF
. | TRBJ1-2 | TRBV9 | . | TGTGCCAGCAGCCCCTGGGCCTTAGCTAACTATGGCTACACCTTC | CASSPWALANYGYTF
. | TRBJ1-1 | TRBV29-1 | few | TGCAGCGTAACAACAGGGCTTGTTGGTGAAGCTTTCTTT | CSVTTGLVGEAFF
. | TRBJ1-1 | TRBV2 | many | TGTGCCAGCAACAGGGACACTGAAGCTTTCTTT | CASNRDTEAFF
TRBD2 | TRBJ2-7 | TRBV5-1 | . | TGCGCCAGCAGCCTTGGGGGGACTAGCGGGAGGGACGAGCAGTACTTC | CASSLGGTSGRDEQYF
. | TRBJ1-1 | TRBV7-9 | once | TGTGCCAGCAGCCCCAGGACAGCTTTCTTT | CASSPRTAFF
. | TRBJ1-1 | TRBV4-1 | many | TGCGCCAGCAGCCAAGAAAGCCAGGGCGGGAACACTGAAGCTTTCTTT | CASSQESQGGNTEAFF
. | TRBJ2-6 | TRBV9 | . | TGTGCCAGCAGCGTAGAAGGGAATGGGGGTTCCAACGTCCTGACTTTC | CASSVEGNGGSNVLTF
. | TRBJ2-2 | TRBV5-1 | few | TGCGCCAGCAGAGACAGCTCGAACACCGGGGAGCTGTTTTTT | CASRDSSNTGELFF
. | TRBJ2-5 | TRBV2 | few | TGTGCCAGCACTTCTGGCAGGGTACTCCCTGAGACCCAGTACTTC | CASTSGRVLPETQYF
TRBD1 | TRBJ1-1 | TRBV7-9 | few | TGTGCCAGCAGTTTTAGACAGGGGGCTTGGACTGAAGCTTTCTTT | CASSFRQGAWTEAFF
. | TRBJ1-1 | TRBV7-2 | . | TGTGCCAGCAGCCAAGAGTCAGGGAACACTGAAGCTTTCTTT | CASSQESGNTEAFF
. | TRBJ2-3 | TRBV9 | . | TGTGCCAGCAGCGTAATAGGGTCCACAGATACGCAGTATTTT | CASSVIGSTDTQYF
TRBD2 | TRBJ2-7 | TRBV20-1 | few | TGCAGTGCTAGCCTATTACTAGCGGGAGTAAACGAGCAGTACTTC | CSASLLLAGVNEQYF
TRBD2 | TRBJ2-1 | TRBV9 | . | TGTGCCAGCAGCGTAGGCAACGCGGGAGGCTACAATGAGCAGTTCTTC | CASSVGNAGGYNEQFF
TRBD1 | TRBJ2-2 | TRBV10-3 | many | TGTGCCATCACTGCACAGGGGCAGGACGGGGAGCTGTTTTTT | CAITAQGQDGELFF
TRBD1 | TRBJ2-7 | TRBV7-9 | many | TGTGCCAGCAGTGCCGGGACAGGGTCCTACGAGCAGTACTTC | CASSAGTGSYEQYF
TRBD1 | TRBJ1-4 | TRBV7-2 | many | TGTGCCAGCAGCACCAGGGGGAGTGAAAAACTGTTTTTT | CASSTRGSEKLFF
. | TRBJ1-5 | TRBV6-5 | few | TGTGCCAGCAGTTACTCAAGGGGTCAGCCCCAGCATTTT | CASSYSRGQPQHF
. | TRBJ1-4 | TRBV5-5 | . | TGTGCCAGCACCCCACGGGTGTCTGCAGCCCCACAGATAAGTGAAAAACTGTTTTTT | CASTPRVSAAPQISEKLFF
. | TRBJ2-5 | TRBV7-7 | . | TGTGCTAGAGTGCAGGGTGGGGAGACCCAGTACTTC | CARVQGGETQYF
TRBD1 | TRBJ2-7 | TRBV19 | . | TGTGCCAGTAGCAACGGCCGGGACAGGAACTACGAGCAGTACTTC | CASSNGRDRNYEQYF
TRBD1 | TRBJ1-5 | TRBV25-1 | many | TGTGCCAGCAGTGAATCCGGGACAGCGGGTCAGCCCCAGCATTTT | CASSESGTAGQPQHF
TRBD1 | TRBJ2-7 | TRBV5-5 | . | TGTGCCAGCAGCTTGGGGGACAGTTTGGCCTACGAGCAGTACTTC | CASSLGDSLAYEQYF
TRBD2 | TRBJ2-7 | TRBV18 | few | TGTGCCAGCTCACCACAGGGACTAGCGGGCGAGCAGTACTTC | CASSPQGLAGEQYF
. | TRBJ2-7 | TRBV7-8 | many | TGTGCCAGCAGCTTAGGGAGGGGCGAGCAGTACTTC | CASSLGRGEQYF
TRBD1 | TRBJ1-6 | TRBV10-3 | . | TGTGCCACCCGCGGGACAGGGGGCGGAGAGTCACCCCTCCACTTT | CATRGTGGGESPLHF
. | TRBJ1-5 | TRBV2 | many | TGTGCCAGCATGAGGGACGGCAGGTATAGCAATCAGCCCCAGCATTTT | CASMRDGRYSNQPQHF
. | TRBJ2-5 | TRBV9 | . | TGTGCCAGCAGCCTCGAAGGGGGGCGCCGGGAGACCCAGTACTTC | CASSLEGGRRETQYF
. | TRBJ1-1 | TRBV20-1 | many | TGCAGTGCTAGAATCGGGAATGAAGCTTTCTTT | CSARIGNEAFF
TRBD2 | TRBJ2-1 | TRBV5-1 | . | TGCGCCAGCAGCGCCCGGACTAGCGGGAGAGGGAATGAGCAGTTCTTC | CASSARTSGRGNEQFF
. | TRBJ1-1 | TRBV2 | many | TGTGCCAGCAGGAAGGACAAAGGGGGATACACTGAAGCTTTCTTT | CASRKDKGGYTEAFF
TRBD1 | TRBJ2-2 | TRBV2 | once | TGTGCCAGCAGAGTAGGGACAGGGAACGGGGAGCTGTTTTTT | CASRVGTGNGELFF
TRBD1 | TRBJ2-7 | TRBV14 | . | TGTGCCAGCAGAGCGACAGGGGTCTACGAGCAGTACTTC | CASRATGVYEQYF
. | TRBJ2-2 | TRBV15 | many | TGTGCCACCAGTCGGACAGCTAACACCGGGGAGCTGTTTTTT | CATSRTANTGELFF
TRBD2 | TRBJ2-5 | TRBV7-8 | . | TGTGCCAGCAGCTTAGCCCACCTAGCGGGAGAAGAGACCCAGTACTTC | CASSLAHLAGEETQYF
. | TRBJ1-5 | TRBV30 | . | TGTGCCTGGACCCGGGTAGTATGGCCCCAGCATTTT | CAWTRVVWPQHF
. | TRBJ1-2 | TRBV15 | few | TGTGCCACCGGGCGGCAGGGGCCCTATGGCTACACCTTC | CATGRQGPYGYTF
. | TRBJ2-7 | TRBV3-1 | . | TGTGCCAGCAGCCAAGAAATGGGAGAGCAGTACTTC | CASSQEMGEQYF
TRBD2 | TRBJ2-2 | TRBV20-1 | many | TGCAGTGCTAGGCTAGCGGGTCGTAACACCGGGGAGCTGTTTTTT | CSARLAGRNTGELFF